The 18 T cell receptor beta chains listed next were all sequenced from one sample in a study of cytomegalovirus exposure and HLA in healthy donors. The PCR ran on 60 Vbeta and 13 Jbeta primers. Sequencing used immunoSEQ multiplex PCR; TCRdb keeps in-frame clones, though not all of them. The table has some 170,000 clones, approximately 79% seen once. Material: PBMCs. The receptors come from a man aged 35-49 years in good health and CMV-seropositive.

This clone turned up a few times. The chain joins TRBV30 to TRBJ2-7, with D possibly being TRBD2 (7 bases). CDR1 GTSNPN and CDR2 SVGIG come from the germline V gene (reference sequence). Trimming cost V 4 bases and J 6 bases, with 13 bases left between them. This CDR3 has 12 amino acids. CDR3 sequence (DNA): TGTGCCTGGAACAGGGAGGGGGGCGAGCAGTACTTC. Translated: CAWNREGGEQYF.

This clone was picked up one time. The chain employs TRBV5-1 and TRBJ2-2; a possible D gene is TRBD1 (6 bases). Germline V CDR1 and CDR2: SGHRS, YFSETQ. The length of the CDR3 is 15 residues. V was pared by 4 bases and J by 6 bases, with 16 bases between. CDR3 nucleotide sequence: TGCGCCAGCAGCAATGGGCAGGGGAAGCCCGGGGAGCTGTTTTTT. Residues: CASSNGQGKPGELFF.

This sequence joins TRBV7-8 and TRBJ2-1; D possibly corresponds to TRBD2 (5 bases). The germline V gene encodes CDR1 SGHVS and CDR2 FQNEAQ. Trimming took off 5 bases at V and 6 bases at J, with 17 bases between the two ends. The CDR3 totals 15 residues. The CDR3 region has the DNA TGTGCCAGCAGCCTCGAGTCCAGCGGCTCCAATGAGCAGTTCTTC. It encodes CASSLESSGSNEQFF.

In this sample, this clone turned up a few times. CDR3 protein: CASNGGSLPHYGYTF. The CDR3 DNA follows: TGTGCCAGCAATGGGGGCAGCCTTCCCCACTATGGCTACACCTTC. The rearrangement joins TRBV28 to TRBJ1-2; TRBD1 is a possible D gene (6 bases). The CDR3 runs 15 residues. Germline loops: CDR1 MDHEN, CDR2 SYDVKM. Trimming took 7 bases from V and 3 from J, leaving 18 bases between them.

The CDR3 DNA reads TGTGCCCTATCCTTGGGCAGGGTCATAATTTACGAGCAGTACTTC. As protein: CALSLGRVIIYEQYF. This chain joins TRBV7-3 and TRBJ2-7, with D possibly TRBD1 on 5 matching bases. The CDR3 is 15 residues long. CDR1 is SGHTA, CDR2 FQGTGA, per germline. V dropped 11 bases and J dropped 4 bases, with 24 bases sitting between them.

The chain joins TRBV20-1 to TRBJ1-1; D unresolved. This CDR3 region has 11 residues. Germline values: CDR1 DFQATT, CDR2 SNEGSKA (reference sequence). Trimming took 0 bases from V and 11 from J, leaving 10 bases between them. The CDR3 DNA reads TGCAGTGCTAGAGAGTCGAGGGCCGCTTTCTTT. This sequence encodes CSARESRAAFF.

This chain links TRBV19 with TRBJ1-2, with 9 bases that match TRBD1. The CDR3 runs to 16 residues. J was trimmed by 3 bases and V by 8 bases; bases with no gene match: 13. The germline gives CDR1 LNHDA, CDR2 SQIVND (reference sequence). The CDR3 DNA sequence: TGTGCCAGTGTTAATAGCCCCGACAGGGGGTACTATGGCTACACCTTC. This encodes CASVNSPDRGYYGYTF.

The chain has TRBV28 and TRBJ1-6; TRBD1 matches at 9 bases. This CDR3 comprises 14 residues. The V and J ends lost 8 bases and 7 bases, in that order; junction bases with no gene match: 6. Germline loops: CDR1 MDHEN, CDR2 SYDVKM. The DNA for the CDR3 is TGTGCCAGCGAAGGGACAGGGAGGAATTCACCCCTCCACTTT. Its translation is CASEGTGRNSPLHF.

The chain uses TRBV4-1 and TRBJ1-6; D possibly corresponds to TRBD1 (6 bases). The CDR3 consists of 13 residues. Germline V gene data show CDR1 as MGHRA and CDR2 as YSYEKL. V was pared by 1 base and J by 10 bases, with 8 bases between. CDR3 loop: CASSQARGSPLHF. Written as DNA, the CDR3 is TGCGCCAGCAGCCAAGCCAGGGGATCACCCCTCCACTTT.

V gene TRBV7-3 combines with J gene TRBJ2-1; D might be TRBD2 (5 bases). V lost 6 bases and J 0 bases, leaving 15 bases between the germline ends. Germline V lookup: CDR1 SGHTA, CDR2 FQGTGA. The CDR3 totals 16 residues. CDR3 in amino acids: CASSLIGGSSYNEQFF. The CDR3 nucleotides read TGTGCCAGCAGTCTTATAGGAGGAAGCTCCTACAATGAGCAGTTCTTC.

This chain's CDR3 is CASSLTGTGMREQYF. Written as DNA, the CDR3 is TGTGCCAGCAGCCTTACCGGGACAGGGATGAGAGAGCAGTACTTC. The gene calls are TRBV7-9 and TRBJ2-7, with 9 bases matching TRBD1. Per germline, CDR1 SEHNR and CDR2 FQNEAQ (reference sequence). The V and J ends lost 5 bases and 7 bases, in that order; junction bases with no gene match: 12. The CDR3 runs to 15 residues.

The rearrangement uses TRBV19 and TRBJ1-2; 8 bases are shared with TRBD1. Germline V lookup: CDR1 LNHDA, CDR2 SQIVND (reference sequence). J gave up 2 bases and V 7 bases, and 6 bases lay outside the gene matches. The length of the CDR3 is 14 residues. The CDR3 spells CASTPGTGNYGYTF. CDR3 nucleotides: TGTGCCAGTACCCCTGGGACAGGCAACTATGGCTACACCTTC.

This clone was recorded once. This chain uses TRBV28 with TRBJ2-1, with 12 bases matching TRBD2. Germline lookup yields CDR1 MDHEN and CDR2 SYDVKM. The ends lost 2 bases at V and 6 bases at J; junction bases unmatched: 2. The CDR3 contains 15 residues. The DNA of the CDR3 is TGTGCCAGCAGTTTACTAGCGGGAGGGCCCAATGAGCAGTTCTTC. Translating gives CASSLLAGGPNEQFF.

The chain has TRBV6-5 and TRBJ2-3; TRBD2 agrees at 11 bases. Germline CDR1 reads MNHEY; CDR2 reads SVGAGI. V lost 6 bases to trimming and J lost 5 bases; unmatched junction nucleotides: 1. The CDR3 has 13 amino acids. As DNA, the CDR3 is TGTGCCAGCAGCCTAGCGGGAGGAGATACGCAGTATTTT. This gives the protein CASSLAGGDTQYF.

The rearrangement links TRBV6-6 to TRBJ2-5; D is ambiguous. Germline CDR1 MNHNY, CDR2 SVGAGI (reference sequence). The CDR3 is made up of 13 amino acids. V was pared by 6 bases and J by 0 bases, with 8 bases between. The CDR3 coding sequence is TGTGCCAGCAGGTCAGGCAACCAAGAGACCCAGTACTTC. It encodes CASRSGNQETQYF.

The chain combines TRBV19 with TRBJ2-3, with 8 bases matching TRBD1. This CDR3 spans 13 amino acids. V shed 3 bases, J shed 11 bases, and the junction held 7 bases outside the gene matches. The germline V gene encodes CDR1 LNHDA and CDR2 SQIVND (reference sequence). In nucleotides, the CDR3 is TGTGCCAGTAGTATTCAGGGGGCGCCTGGGCAGTATTTT. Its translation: CASSIQGAPGQYF.

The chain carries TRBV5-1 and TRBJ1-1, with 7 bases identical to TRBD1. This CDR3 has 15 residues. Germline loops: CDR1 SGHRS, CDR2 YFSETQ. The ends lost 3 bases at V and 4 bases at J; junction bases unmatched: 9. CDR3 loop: CASSSTGAEGTEAFF. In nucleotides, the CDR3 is TGCGCCAGCAGCTCCACAGGGGCCGAGGGCACTGAAGCTTTCTTT.

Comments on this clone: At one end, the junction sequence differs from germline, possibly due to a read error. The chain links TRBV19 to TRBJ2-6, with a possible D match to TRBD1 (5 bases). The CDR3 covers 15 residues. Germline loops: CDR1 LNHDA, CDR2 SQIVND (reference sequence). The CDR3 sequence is CASSILDAGANGLTF. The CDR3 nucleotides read TGTGCCAGTAGTATCCTGGATGCTGGGGCCAACGGCCTGACTTTC.